The rows below give T cell receptor beta chains drawn from one sample of a study of blood T cells in healthy people across ages. In TCRdb, the 5' RACE reads were re-called with MiXCR into one record per CDR3 protein. Here the sample spans about 780,000 distinct CDR3 sequences, 46% being singletons. The sample taken for sequencing was blood. These receptors all come from a man at least 80 years old in good health. Each CDR3 is given with its conserved first and last residue. The D gene is left open where the match is weak. Expanded clones get a size class; other rows say once, few or many, or leave the size out.

TGCAGTGCTAATTCCTTGGGGGAGAATGAGCAGTTCTTC	CSANSLGENEQFF	NA	NA	TRBV20-1	TRBJ2-1
TGCAGCGTTGCTTTTGGACCGGCAACTAATGAAAAACTGTTTTTT	CSVAFGPATNEKLFF	NA	NA	TRBV29-1	TRBJ1-4
TGTGCCAGCAGTTCGGCACATAGCAATCAGCCCCAGCATTTT	CASSSAHSNQPQHF	NA	NA	TRBV12-3/TRBV12-4	TRBJ1-5
TGCAGTGCTAGTGGCGGGACTAGCGGACACAATGAGCAGTTCTTC	CSASGGTSGHNEQFF	TRBD2	many	TRBV20-1	TRBJ2-1
TGTGCCAGTATTCAGGGTCTCTTTCACGAGCAGTACTTC	CASIQGLFHEQYF	NA	NA	TRBV18	TRBJ2-7
TGCGCCAGCAGCTTGTCCTCCATGCCGAACACCGGGGAGCTGTTTTTT	CASSLSSMPNTGELFF	NA	NA	TRBV5-1	TRBJ2-2
TGTGCCAGCAGCTTGGGACTAGCGGGGGGGCAGGGAGAGCAGTTCTTC	CASSLGLAGGQGEQFF	TRBD2	NA	TRBV7-2	TRBJ2-1
TGTGCCAGCAGACTCTCTACTGCTGGGGCCAACGTCCTGACTTTC	CASRLSTAGANVLTF	NA	NA	TRBV12-3/TRBV12-4	TRBJ2-6
TGTGCCAGCAGCTTTCGGCTAGCGGGTCACAATGAGCAGTTCTTC	CASSFRLAGHNEQFF	TRBD2	NA	TRBV5-6	TRBJ2-1
TGTGCCAGCAGCCCTACAGGGTACTATGGGGCCAACGTCCTGACTTTC	CASSPTGYYGANVLTF	NA	few	TRBV12-3/TRBV12-4	TRBJ2-6
TGTGCCAGCAGCTTATCAGGTCTCACCCGGGGCGATGAGCAGTTCTTC	CASSLSGLTRGDEQFF	NA	NA	TRBV11-2	TRBJ2-1
TGCAGTGCTAGACATAGGGACAGCAGCGGTCGCGAGCAGTACTTC	CSARHRDSSGREQYF	TRBD1	NA	TRBV20-1	TRBJ2-7
TGCGCCAGCAGAAGCTCACCGGACTCTTTCTACGAGCAGTACTTC	CASRSSPDSFYEQYF	NA	NA	TRBV5-1	TRBJ2-7
TGTGCCAGTAGGCGGTCCACACATTTCACAGATACGCAGTATTTT	CASRRSTHFTDTQYF	NA	NA	TRBV19	TRBJ2-3
TGTGCCAGCAGCGTAGGGATTAGCGGGACCGAGCAGTACTTC	CASSVGISGTEQYF	TRBD2	few	TRBV11-2	TRBJ2-7
TGCAGTGCCGCGGACAGGCACGAGCAGTACTTC	CSAADRHEQYF	TRBD1	NA	TRBV20-1	TRBJ2-7
TGTGCCAGCAGCTTATCCCAGACCAGCACAGATACGCAGTATTTT	CASSLSQTSTDTQYF	NA	NA	TRBV7-2	TRBJ2-3
TGTGCCAGCAGTTTCCGGACTAGCGGGCAGACGGGGAATGAGCAGTTCTTC	CASSFRTSGQTGNEQFF	TRBD2	NA	TRBV7-2	TRBJ2-1
TGTGCCAGCAGCGACAGGGGCAAGACCACTGAAGCTTTCTTT	CASSDRGKTTEAFF	TRBD1	NA	TRBV7-2	TRBJ1-1
TGTGCCAGCAGTGAGGGCATCGGGAGTCAGCCCCAGCATTTT	CASSEGIGSQPQHF	NA	once	TRBV2	TRBJ1-5
TGCGCCAGCAGCAAGAGCGGGAGAAGCACAGATACGCAGTATTTT	CASSKSGRSTDTQYF	TRBD2	NA	TRBV5-1	TRBJ2-3
TGTGCCAGCAGCGTAGCTACGGGGGGCGTCGGGGAGCTGTTTTTT	CASSVATGGVGELFF	NA	NA	TRBV9	TRBJ2-2
TGCAGTGCTCATACAGGGACTGGGGCCAACGTCCTGACTTTC	CSAHTGTGANVLTF	NA	many	TRBV20-1	TRBJ2-6
TGTGCCAGCAGCGTTACAGGGTTGGAGCATGGCTACACCTTC	CASSVTGLEHGYTF	NA	few	TRBV7-2	TRBJ1-2
TGTGCTAGCAGCTCGGGACAGGGCCACGAGCAGTACTTC	CASSSGQGHEQYF	TRBD1	many	TRBV7-7	TRBJ2-7
TGTGCCAGCAGCAGCTTATTTAGTTACAGGGAAAATGAAAAACTGTTTTTT	CASSSLFSYRENEKLFF	NA	NA	TRBV7-9	TRBJ1-4
TGCGCCAGCAGCCGAACCTTGAACACTGAAGCTTTCTTT	CASSRTLNTEAFF	NA	NA	TRBV4-1	TRBJ1-1
TGTGCCAGCAGCTTGGTTTACAGTGAAGCTTTCTTT	CASSLVYSEAFF	NA	few	TRBV5-5	TRBJ1-1
TGCAGCGCCCGACAGGGACCCCGGGATGAGCAGTTCTTC	CSARQGPRDEQFF	TRBD1	many	TRBV29-1	TRBJ2-1
TGCAGTGCTAGAGCAGGGGCTTCTACTAGTACCGAGCAGTACTTC	CSARAGASTSTEQYF	NA	NA	TRBV20-1	TRBJ2-7
TGTGCCAGCAGTGTGGTCAGGGTGGAAGGCTACACCTTC	CASSVVRVEGYTF	NA	many	TRBV28	TRBJ1-2
TGTGCCAGCAGCTTAGTCGGGGGAAGCAGCAATCAGCCCCAGCATTTT	CASSLVGGSSNQPQHF	NA	few	TRBV11-2	TRBJ1-5
TGTGCCAGCAGAAAGACAGGCAGAAACGAGCAGTACTTC	CASRKTGRNEQYF	NA	few	TRBV13	TRBJ2-7
TGTGCCAGCAGCTTAGAGGGTGCCACTGAAGCTTTCTTT	CASSLEGATEAFF	NA	many	TRBV7-2	TRBJ1-1
TGCAGCGTTGAATTAGGGGTTGAGACCCAGTACTTC	CSVELGVETQYF	NA	NA	TRBV29-1	TRBJ2-5
TGTGCCATCCGCCTTGAGGTGGCTGCAGATACGCAGTATTTT	CAIRLEVAADTQYF	NA	few	TRBV10-3	TRBJ2-3
TGTGCCAGCAGCATCACAGGGGAGACCCAAGAGACCCAGTACTTC	CASSITGETQETQYF	TRBD1	few	TRBV5-4	TRBJ2-5